These 9 T cell receptor beta chains share one sample of origin, sequenced in a study of blood T cell repertoires in COVID-19. Clones were read by immunoSEQ multiplex PCR, and TCRdb kept only the in-frame ones, dropping some. The sample gives 150,000 or so clones, roughly 81% of which show up once; approximately 7.7% is in the top ten. The sample taken for sequencing was peripheral blood. The source of these receptors is a man aged 35 to 55 who had recovered from COVID-19.

The V and J genes are TRBV24-1 and TRBJ2-5; 7 positions match TRBD2. The CDR3 totals 16 residues. The germline gives CDR1 KGHDR, CDR2 SFDVKD. V was pared by 4 bases and J by 2 bases, with 9 bases of the junction left unmatched. The CDR3 protein is CATSEGGLGGQETQYF. The CDR3, as DNA: TGTGCCACCAGTGAGGGAGGACTAGGTGGGCAAGAGACCCAGTACTTC.

This clone was detected once. This chain connects TRBV4-3 to TRBJ1-4, with 7 bases matching TRBD1. V shed 2 bases and J 5 bases; nucleotides not matched to a gene: 11. CDR3 length: 17 residues. CDR1 and CDR2 from the germline V gene are LGHNA and YSLEER. Here the CDR3 reads CASSQSPAQGVNEKLFF. DNA for the CDR3: TGCGCCAGCAGCCAAAGCCCCGCCCAGGGGGTGAATGAAAAACTGTTTTTT.

The CDR3 here is CASGGVGLEQYF. CDR3 bases: TGTGCTAGTGGAGGGGTGGGTCTCGAGCAGTACTTC. J is TRBJ2-7 and V is TRBV12-5, with D maybe TRBD1 (5 bases). With 6 bases removed from V and 6 bases from J, the gap between germline ends came to 12 bases. The CDR3 covers 12 residues. Germline V gene sequence: CDR1 LGHNT, CDR2 FRNRAP.

V and J are TRBV4-2 and TRBJ2-3; 9 nucleotides line up with TRBD2. The CDR3 spans 15 residues. Trimming cost V 1 base and J 9 bases; bases outside gene matches: 8. Germline assignment: CDR1 LGHNA and CDR2 YNFKEQ. CDR3 in DNA: TGTGCCAGCAGCCAAGGTAGCGGGGGCGTTGGGACGCAGTATTTT. This codes for CASSQGSGGVGTQYF.

J is TRBJ2-1 and V is TRBV6-6, with D tentatively TRBD2 (6 bases). Germline values: CDR1 MNHNY, CDR2 SVGAGI (reference sequence). The CDR3 sequence is 12 residues long. The ends were cut back, 6 bases at V and 9 bases at J, with 12 bases in the middle. The CDR3, as DNA: TGTGCCAGCAGACCTCTAGCGCGTGAGCAGTTCTTC. Its translation: CASRPLAREQFF.

The CDR3 DNA is TGTGCCAGCAGTCCGGGACAGGGTTTTAGCTCCTACGAGCAGTACTTC. This encodes CASSPGQGFSSYEQYF. The chain couples TRBV27 to TRBJ2-7, with 9 bases fitting TRBD1. The CDR3 is 16 amino acids. The trim removed 5 bases at V and 0 bases at J, leaving 8 bases unmatched. CDR1 MNHEY and CDR2 SMNVEV come from the germline V gene (reference sequence).

V gene TRBV5-6 combines with J gene TRBJ2-2; a possible D gene is TRBD1 (5 bases). The CDR3 extends over 14 amino acids. Germline V gene data show CDR1 as SGHDT and CDR2 as YYEEEE. V lost 7 bases and J 3 bases, leaving 13 bases between the germline ends. The CDR3 region is CASRLMTDTGELFF. The CDR3 coding sequence is TGTGCCAGCCGTTTAATGACAGACACCGGGGAGCTGTTTTTT. Combining the CDR3 with reference TRBV5-6 and TRBJ2-2 gives the whole variable domain DAGVTQSPTHLIKTRGQQVTLRCSPKSGHDTVSWYQQALGQGPQFIFQYYEEEERQRGNFPDRFSGHQFPNYSSELNVNALLLGDSALYLCASRLMTDTGELFFGEGSRLTVL.

J is TRBJ2-3 and V is TRBV4-3, with TRBD1 identical over 7 bases. CDR3 size: 15 residues. V shed 4 bases and J 4 bases; nucleotides not matched to a gene: 8. Germline V gene data show CDR1 as LGHNA and CDR2 as YSLEER. This CDR3 reads CASSRLTGFSDTQYF. In DNA, the CDR3 is TGCGCCAGCAGCCGCCTGACAGGGTTCTCAGATACGCAGTATTTT.

This rearrangement joins TRBV10-3 to TRBJ1-1; D not certain. V lost 1 base to trimming and J lost 3 bases, with 9 bases between them. There are 14 residues in the CDR3. Germline V CDR1 and CDR2: ENHRY, SYGVKD. In DNA, the CDR3 is TGTGCCATCAGTGAGTACGAGGGCGACACTGAAGCTTTCTTT. Its protein product is CAISEYEGDTEAFF.